This entry is about one T cell receptor (beta chain). Its antigen is not known. Other DNA sequences in the sample encode the same CDR3. This record comes from a study of cytomegalovirus exposure and HLA in healthy donors. With 60 Vbeta and 13 Jbeta primers, the PCR was carried out. Some clones are missing from TCRdb's copy, which holds only in-frame ones; the method was immunoSEQ multiplex PCR. The repertoire holds approximately 150,000 clones, with 78% as singletons. Germline V lookup: CDR1 SEHNR, CDR2 FQNEAQ (reference sequence). This CDR3 comprises 13 residues. Trimming took 3 bases from V and 3 from J, leaving 9 bases between them. Study findings and constraints: Among donors in an Asian-associated ancestry cluster, a later analysis reportedly found fewer N-insertions than the roughly 610-donor mean.

Sample: PBMCs. The TCR sequence derives from a female donor in good health and CMV-seronegative. The chain employs TRBV7-9 and TRBJ2-7; weak D call: TRBD1 (5 bases). In nucleotides, the CDR3 is TGTGCCAGCAGCTTGGCAAGGGGCTACGAGCAGTACTTC. This gives the protein CASSLARGYEQYF.